The clone carrying this TCR beta chain was seen at least ten times. TCRdb processed the 5' RACE reads anew with MiXCR; each CDR3 protein has one entry. The data show roughly 54,000 distinct CDR3 sequences, 17% seen once. CDR3 length: 15 residues. The trim removed 4 bases at V and 5 bases at J, leaving 9 bases unmatched. The V gene's germline CDR1 is LGHNA and CDR2 YSLEER. The sequenced sample was naive CD4+ T cells sorted from blood. Subset given: naive CD4+ T cells, CD4+CD45RA+CD25-. The chain combines TRBV4-3 with TRBJ2-3, with 7 bases matching TRBD2. This receptor was obtained from a female donor with breast cancer. For the CDR3, the DNA is TGCGCCAGCAGCCGGAAGCGGGAAGCGGGAGATACGCAGTATTTT. Its protein is CASSRKREAGDTQYF.